These T cell receptor beta chains were read from a single sample in a study of cytomegalovirus exposure and HLA in healthy donors. Produced via immunoSEQ multiplex PCR; TCRdb's table is partial and in-frame only. Its listing shows roughly 100,000 clones. The sequencing sample was made of PBMCs. These receptors originate from a man in his forties in good health and CMV-seronegative. The CDR3 runs from the conserved cysteine through the conserved F or W. A D gene is named only where the DNA matches it firmly.

TRBV7-8	TRBD1	TRBJ1-5	CASSLVGGGNQPQHF
TRBV28	.	TRBJ1-2	CASSLGSNGYTF
TRBV2	TRBD2	TRBJ2-1	CASNGLAGQSEQFF
TRBV18	.	TRBJ1-2	CASSPEADRPYGYTF
TRBV4-2	TRBD2	TRBJ2-2	CASSQVDSGKEFTGELFF
TRBV28	TRBD2	TRBJ2-5	CASSWASGVETQYF
TRBV27	.	TRBJ1-5	CASSFKTANQPQHF
TRBV6-1	.	TRBJ2-1	CASQDGTLYNEQFF
TRBV7-8	TRBD2	TRBJ2-2	CASSSAYPTSGNTGELFF
TRBV7-9	.	TRBJ2-7	CASSFLKASPLRYEQYF
TRBV2	TRBD2	TRBJ2-3	CASSSGLADTDTQYF
TRBV27	.	TRBJ1-1	CASSLSGRGLAEAFF
TRBV10-1	TRBD2	TRBJ2-3	CASSEGLAGPLGNTDTQYF
TRBV7-8	.	TRBJ1-1	CASSMAGEAFF
TRBV19	TRBD1	TRBJ2-7	CASSIQGGGSFYEQYF
TRBV5-1	.	TRBJ2-2	CASSSEGSGELFF
TRBV10-3	.	TRBJ1-2	CAITAQWRENDGYTF
TRBV6-1	.	TRBJ2-2	CASSEAGNGELFF
TRBV5-4	.	TRBJ1-5	CASSLPNQPQHF
TRBV30	TRBD1	TRBJ2-7	CAWSVPGTGAYEQYF
TRBV15	TRBD2	TRBJ2-2	CATSRDSSGGLSNTGELFF
TRBV4-2	.	TRBJ1-2	CASSQTDRKLYGYTF
TRBV5-1	.	TRBJ2-5	CASSSGTPETQYF
TRBV5-6	.	TRBJ2-5	CASSLEEGDRKKTQYF
TRBV6-6	.	.	CASSYPGAYEQYF
TRBV4-3	TRBD2	TRBJ2-3	CASSPERGRWDTQYF
TRBV18	.	TRBJ1-1	CASSPVSQGNTEAFF